This T cell receptor beta chain was sequenced during a study of long-term antiretroviral therapy in people with HIV. Study information: The oldest samples precede the 2015 immediate-ART recommendation by about a decade. General observations from the study: Diversity increased after ART yet remained lower than in transplant donor controls. Across all time points, the repertoire was dominated by clones that expanded before ART.

A v3.0 immunoSEQ assay was performed at survey level. Per-sample sequencing targets were roughly 40,000-50,000 T-cell genomes. Generated by immunoSEQ multiplex PCR, the TCRdb table keeps only in-frame clones and is missing some. The table records about 33,000 clones, about 83% of them present only once. CDR3 length: 12 residues. The V end was cut by 5 bases, the J end by 3 bases, with 8 bases between. Germline-derived CDR1 and CDR2 are KGHSH and LQKENI. On this clone: Its matching antigen is unknown.

The source was unsorted PBMCs, collected 2 years after starting antiretroviral therapy. The chain has TRBV18 and TRBJ2-7; a weak D match, TRBD2 (5 bases). The receptor was derived from a woman between 45 and 60 years old with HIV. The CDR3 loop reads CASSGSDYEQYF. The CDR3 DNA reads TGTGCCAGCTCAGGGAGCGACTACGAGCAGTACTTC.